Following are 24 T cell receptor beta chains from one sample sequenced in a study of blood T cells in healthy people across ages. The authors ran a second PCR of roughly 7 to 11 cycles using a sample-barcoded 5' primer and a J-beta primer mix. Each CDR3 protein gets one entry after TCRdb re-called the 5' RACE reads with MiXCR. The table has hundreds of thousands of distinct CDR3 sequences, around 36% seen once. Sequences were obtained from blood. The receptors here all came from a man between 18 and 35 years old in good health.

V is TRBV25-1 and J is TRBJ2-7; no clear D gene. The CDR3 is made up of 15 amino acids. With 2 bases removed from V and 0 bases from J, the gap between germline ends came to 11 bases. From germline, CDR1 is MGHDK and CDR2 SYGVNS. The CDR3 loop reads CASSEGKVGSYEQYF. The CDR3 nucleotides read TGTGCCAGCAGTGAAGGGAAGGTAGGCTCCTACGAGCAGTACTTC.

CDR3 protein: CASSQDRSYQETQYF. In DNA form, the CDR3 reads TGTGCCAGCAGCCAAGATCGGTCGTACCAAGAGACCCAGTACTTC. V gene TRBV4-2 combines with J gene TRBJ2-5; D is ambiguous. CDR1 LGHNA and CDR2 YNFKEQ come from the germline V gene. The CDR3 runs 15 residues. V lost 0 bases and J 0 bases, leaving 8 bases between the germline ends.

This clonotype has at least ten counts. The rearrangement uses TRBV15 and TRBJ2-7; D is perhaps TRBD2 (5 bases). Trimming shortened V by 6 bases and J by 3 bases, and 21 bases separated the two germline ends. CDR3 size: 16 residues. Germline V gene data show CDR1 as LNHNV and CDR2 as YYDKDF (reference sequence). CDR3 loop: CATRNLRGTHNYEQYF. The CDR3 DNA follows: TGTGCCACCAGGAACTTACGGGGAACCCACAACTACGAGCAGTACTTC.

The CDR3 protein is CASSRDRDGTGGTQYF. In DNA, the CDR3 is TGCGCCAGCAGCCGAGACCGGGACGGCACAGGGGGTACGCAGTATTTT. The chain couples TRBV4-1 to TRBJ2-3; 8 nucleotides match TRBD1. Trimming took 4 bases from V and 8 from J; bases not matched to a gene: 14. The CDR3 consists of 16 residues. The germline CDR1 and CDR2 sequences are MGHRA and YSYEKL.

Worth noting for this clonotype: The junction and the germline gene differ at one end; a read error may be behind it. This chain links TRBV4-3 with TRBJ2-4; D might be TRBD2 (5 bases). This CDR3 comprises 15 residues. Germline values: CDR1 LGHNA, CDR2 YSLEER. DNA for the CDR3: TGCGCCAGCAGCCAAGGAGCTAGCCCCAAAAGCATTCAGTACTTC. Protein sequence: CASSQGASPKSIQYF.

As regards this clonotype: A much larger clone differs by one base, so this may be a read error. The V gene is TRBV9, the J gene TRBJ2-7, with 8 bases that match TRBD1. The length of the CDR3 is 15 residues. Looked up from germline, CDR1 is SGDLS and CDR2 is YYNGEE. CDR3 loop: CAGSVAGQGPYEQYF. In nucleotides, the CDR3 is TGTGCCGGCAGCGTAGCCGGACAGGGCCCCTACGAGCAGTACTTC.

This clonotype was found a few times. The chain joins TRBV2 to TRBJ2-7; D perhaps matches TRBD2 (6 bases). The CDR3 consists of 12 residues. Trimming left V 4 bases short and J 3 bases short, with 7 bases between. The germline V gene encodes CDR1 SNHLY and CDR2 FYNNEI. CDR3 sequence (DNA): TGTGCCAGCAGTGTGGAGGGCTACGAGCAGTACTTC. Residues: CASSVEGYEQYF.

The rearrangement uses TRBV20-1 and TRBJ2-4; D possibly corresponds to TRBD1 (7 bases). The CDR3 is 12 residues long. V lost 6 bases to trimming and J lost 13 bases, with 19 bases between them. CDR1 and CDR2 (germline): DFQATT, SNEGSKA (reference sequence). The DNA for the CDR3 is TGCAGTGCCAGCAGGGGGGAGAATGAGCAGTACTTC. It translates to CSASRGENEQYF.

This clonotype was detected a few times. This sequence joins TRBV20-1 and TRBJ2-1; 7 bases align to TRBD2. The last part of the DNA fits TRBJ2-7 better; the J call may be wrong. The CDR3 spans 16 residues. From germline, CDR1 is DFQATT and CDR2 SNEGSKA (reference sequence). CDR3 sequence (DNA): TGCAGTGCTAGAGATACCAAGCGGGGCCCCTACAATGAGCAGTACTTC. Its protein product is CSARDTKRGPYNEQYF.

This chain links TRBV2 with TRBJ2-7; 11 nucleotides line up with TRBD1. Germline-derived CDR1 and CDR2 are SNHLY and FYNNEI. The length of the CDR3 is 16 residues. The V segment lost 2 bases and the J segment 3 bases; nucleotides outside the gene matches: 6. CDR3 DNA: TGTGCCAGCAGTGAACCTTGGACAGGGGGCGACTACGAGCAGTACTTC. It translates to CASSEPWTGGDYEQYF.

The chain uses TRBV7-9 and TRBJ2-7, with no clear D. From germline, CDR1 is SEHNR and CDR2 FQNEAQ (reference sequence). The CDR3 length is 11 residues. Trimming took off 7 bases at V and 10 bases at J, with 14 bases between the two ends. Here the CDR3 DNA reads TGTGCCAGCATATCTATTGGTACCCAGTACTTC. The encoded protein is CASISIGTQYF.

The table lists this clonotype with many counts. V gene TRBV6-5 combines with J gene TRBJ1-1, with TRBD1 identical over 7 bases. Trimming at V came to 6 bases and at J to 1 base, leaving 2 bases not matched to a gene. The CDR3 has 13 amino acids. Germline CDR1 and CDR2: MNHEY and SVGAGI. The CDR3 region has the DNA TGTGCCAGCAGCCGGACAGGGAACACTGAAGCTTTCTTT. Its translation: CASSRTGNTEAFF.

This clonotype was seen a few times. The chain combines TRBV7-8 with TRBJ2-1, with 8 bases matching TRBD1. CDR1 is SGHVS, CDR2 FQNEAQ, per germline. The CDR3 is made up of 15 amino acids. Trimming took 7 bases from V and 0 from J; bases not matched to a gene: 5. The CDR3 DNA follows: TGTGCCAGCACCCCGGACAGGGCCTCCTACAATGAGCAGTTCTTC. Its protein product is CASTPDRASYNEQFF.

CDR3: CASSLGAGFAYEQYF. Written as DNA, the CDR3 is TGCGCCAGCAGCTTGGGGGCGGGATTCGCCTACGAGCAGTACTTC. The genes are TRBV5-1 and TRBJ2-7, with a tentative D call TRBD2 (6 bases). The CDR3 consists of 15 residues. Per germline, CDR1 SGHRS and CDR2 YFSETQ. The V and J ends lost 0 bases and 2 bases respectively, with 12 bases between them.

The CDR3 bases are TGTGCCAGCAGCGCCCTAGCGGGAGGGATTGGTGAGCAGTTCTTC. Translating it yields CASSALAGGIGEQFF. The rearrangement uses TRBV6-1 and TRBJ2-1, with 12 nucleotides matching TRBD2. This CDR3 is 15 amino acids long. V lost 6 bases and J lost 9; bases outside the gene matches: 9. Looked up from germline, CDR1 is MNHNS and CDR2 is SASEGT.

This chain links TRBV7-9 with TRBJ1-6; D unclear. The CDR3 is made up of 12 amino acids. The V and J ends lost 5 bases and 7 bases respectively, with 6 bases between them. CDR1 and CDR2 (germline): SEHNR, FQNEAQ (reference sequence). The CDR3 DNA follows: TGTGCCAGCAGCACACCGAATTCACCCCTCCACTTT. This encodes CASSTPNSPLHF.

For this clonotype: Given a much more abundant clone one base away, this may be a read error. The V call is TRBV29-1, the J call TRBJ2-3; the match to TRBD2 covers 7 bases. CDR1 and CDR2 (germline): SQVTM, ANQGSEA. The CDR3 totals 14 residues. CDR3 nucleotides: TGCAGCGTTGTTCGGGGACTACAGTCAGATATGCAGTATTTT. Its protein product is CSVVRGLQSDMQYF.

The chain has TRBV20-1 and TRBJ2-4; D not resolved. Trimming removed 5 bases at V and 1 base at J, with 9 bases between. The CDR3 consists of 13 residues. CDR1 is DFQATT, CDR2 SNEGSKA, per germline (reference sequence). The CDR3 DNA follows: TGCAGTGCTCCCGATGGGGCCAAAAACATTCAGTACTTC. This gives the protein CSAPDGAKNIQYF.

This clonotype was observed many times. The chain joins TRBV6-5 to TRBJ2-5; maybe TRBD2 (5 bases). CDR3 length: 12 amino acids. Germline-derived CDR1 and CDR2 are MNHEY and SVGAGI. V gave up 5 bases and J gave up 2 bases, with 6 bases separating them. The CDR3 bases are TGTGCCAGCAGTCGGGATCAAGAGACCCAGTACTTC. Protein sequence: CASSRDQETQYF.

About this clonotype: The junction does not match germline at one end; this may be a read error. This chain uses TRBV14 with TRBJ2-3; 7 bases are a match to TRBD2. This CDR3 comprises 13 residues. Germline lookup yields CDR1 SGHDN and CDR2 FVKESK. The CDR3: CAGSQFREGPQYF. The DNA for the CDR3 is TGTGCCGGCAGCCAATTCAGGGAGGGACCGCAGTATTTT.

Note on this clonotype: Given a much more abundant clone one base away, this may be a read error. V is TRBV12-3 or TRBV12-4 and J is TRBJ2-5; D gene uncertain. Gene TRBJ2-7 matches the end of the DNA better, so the J call may be wrong. The CDR3 is made up of 13 amino acids. The CDR3 DNA follows: TGTGCCAGCAGTTGGGGAAAAGGCCACGAGCAGTACTTC. Its translation: CASSWGKGHEQYF.

This clonotype was recorded at least ten times. The V gene is TRBV15, the J gene TRBJ2-3; TRBD2 agrees at 8 bases. The CDR3 contains 17 residues. Germline CDR1 and CDR2: LNHNV and YYDKDF (reference sequence). After removal of 0 bases from V and 5 bases from J, the junction contained 10 bases not matched to a gene. The CDR3 DNA follows: TGTGCCACCAGCAGAGATCCAAGTCGGGGGGGTGAAGATACGCAGTATTTT. Translation: CATSRDPSRGGEDTQYF.

The sample holds many counts of this clonotype. The rearrangement joins TRBV7-2 to TRBJ1-1, with D hard to call. The CDR3 loop spans 14 amino acids. The V gene lost 1 base and the J gene lost 1 base, with 7 bases spanning the gap. Germline CDR1 and CDR2: SGHTA and FQGNSA. CDR3 in amino acids: CASSLVGKNTEAFF. The CDR3 DNA sequence: TGTGCCAGCAGCTTAGTGGGGAAGAACACTGAAGCTTTCTTT.

This clonotype was recorded a few times. The V gene is TRBV20-1, the J gene TRBJ2-1, with D perhaps matching TRBD1 (6 bases). The J call may not be correct, given that the DNA end is closer to TRBJ2-7. Germline V gives CDR1 DFQATT, CDR2 SNEGSKA (reference sequence). This CDR3 comprises 16 residues. CDR3 sequence reads: CSATDTGQSSYNEQYF. In nucleotides, the CDR3 is TGCAGTGCTACCGACACCGGACAGAGCTCCTACAATGAGCAGTACTTC.